The 17 T cell receptor beta chains given below trace back to one sample, sequenced in a study of cytomegalovirus exposure and HLA in healthy donors. The PCR contained 60 Vbeta and 13 Jbeta primers. Some clones are missing from TCRdb's copy, which holds only in-frame ones; the method was immunoSEQ multiplex PCR. The data contain about 130,000 clones, approximately 80% of them singletons. The sample taken for sequencing was PBMCs. The receptors were sampled from a man younger than 40 in good health and CMV-seropositive.

V is TRBV7-2 and J is TRBJ1-3; D is ambiguous. The V gene's germline CDR1 is SGHTA and CDR2 FQGNSA. Trimming shortened V by 1 base and J by 0 bases, and 10 bases separated the two germline ends. The CDR3 loop spans 16 amino acids. CDR3 bases: TGTGCCAGCAGCTTAGGAGGCATCGCCTCTGGAAACACCATATATTTT. This codes for CASSLGGIASGNTIYF.

The chain recombines TRBV27 with TRBJ1-5; unclear D gene. Germline CDR1 reads MNHEY; CDR2 reads SMNVEV (reference sequence). Trimming shortened V by 3 bases and J by 5 bases, and 8 bases separated the two germline ends. The CDR3 length is 13 residues. DNA for the CDR3: TGTGCCAGCAGTTTTGGCAGTTATCAGCCCCAGCATTTT. This gives the protein CASSFGSYQPQHF.

This clone came up once. The J gene is TRBJ1-2, the V gene TRBV6-5; 7 nucleotides agree with TRBD1. Trimming took 6 bases from V and 0 from J; bases not matched to a gene: 4. The CDR3 covers 14 residues. Germline loops: CDR1 MNHEY, CDR2 SVGAGI. The CDR3 nucleotides read TGTGCCAGCAGAAGGGACAGCTCTAACTATGGCTACACCTTC. It codes for CASRRDSSNYGYTF.

The genes are TRBV7-2 and TRBJ2-1; 10 bases are shared with TRBD2. In germline, CDR1 is SGHTA, CDR2 FQGNSA. V shed 4 bases and J 7 bases; nucleotides not matched to a gene: 10. The CDR3 has 16 amino acids. CDR3 in DNA: TGTGCCAGCAGCTCAAAAAGCGGGGGGGCCGGTAATGAGCAGTTCTTC. This translates into CASSSKSGGAGNEQFF.

The chain carries TRBV7-8 and TRBJ2-5, with D possibly being TRBD2 (5 bases). V was pared by 7 bases and J by 5 bases, with 23 bases between. This CDR3 is built from 16 residues. CDR1 is SGHVS, CDR2 FQNEAQ, per germline. The CDR3 protein is CASKNSQGLAGETQYF. The CDR3 bases are TGTGCCAGCAAAAACTCCCAAGGTCTAGCTGGTGAGACCCAGTACTTC.

The chain recombines TRBV5-1 with TRBJ2-7, with 12 bases aligning to TRBD1. This CDR3 region has 14 residues. Germline lookup yields CDR1 SGHRS and CDR2 YFSETQ. The V segment lost 4 bases and the J segment 7 bases; nucleotides outside the gene matches: 6. The DNA of the CDR3 is TGCGCCAGCAGCCCCGGGACAGGGGGCCAAGAGCAGTACTTC. This encodes CASSPGTGGQEQYF.

The rearrangement links TRBV6-5 to TRBJ1-6; 7 nucleotides align to TRBD1. Germline V gene sequence: CDR1 MNHEY, CDR2 SVGAGI. The CDR3 extends over 15 amino acids. Trimming took 7 bases from V and 7 from J; bases not matched to a gene: 10. The chain's CDR3 is CASNRQGGANSPLHF. The CDR3 DNA is TGTGCCAGCAACAGGCAGGGGGGAGCCAATTCACCCCTCCACTTT.

The V and J genes are TRBV27 and TRBJ2-2, with no clear D. The V end was cut by 0 bases, the J end by 3 bases, with 2 bases between. From germline, CDR1 is MNHEY and CDR2 SMNVEV (reference sequence). This CDR3 is 13 amino acids long. The CDR3 coding sequence is TGTGCCAGCAGTTTATCCGACACCGGGGAGCTGTTTTTT. Its translation is CASSLSDTGELFF.

This chain connects TRBV2 to TRBJ1-2, with a weak D call TRBD1 (6 bases). The ends were cut back, 4 bases at V and 0 bases at J, with 12 bases in the middle. The V gene's germline CDR1 is SNHLY and CDR2 FYNNEI. This CDR3 has 15 residues. For the CDR3, the DNA is TGTGCCAGCAGTGTAGCGACAGGTACTAACTATGGCTACACCTTC. Protein: CASSVATGTNYGYTF.

Only one count was recorded for this clone. V usage is TRBV6-5 and J usage is TRBJ1-1, with D perhaps TRBD1 (6 bases). V lost 6 bases and J 4 bases, leaving 9 bases between the germline ends. CDR3 size: 12 residues. In germline, CDR1 is MNHEY, CDR2 SVGAGI. CDR3 sequence (DNA): TGTGCCAGCAGCAGGGGTACCACTGAAGCTTTCTTT. Protein sequence: CASSRGTTEAFF.

The rearrangement uses TRBV28 and TRBJ1-5, with 8 bases lining up with TRBD1. The V segment lost 6 bases and the J segment 5 bases; nucleotides outside the gene matches: 9. The CDR3 extends over 15 amino acids. Germline V gene lookup returns CDR1 MDHEN and CDR2 SYDVKM. Written as DNA, the CDR3 is TGTGCCAGCAGCCTCCCCACAGGGGGATATCAGCCCCAGCATTTT. Protein: CASSLPTGGYQPQHF.

V gene TRBV9 combines with J gene TRBJ1-3, with 7 bases matching TRBD1. The CDR3 spans 15 residues. The germline V gene encodes CDR1 SGDLS and CDR2 YYNGEE. V gave up 0 bases and J gave up 4 bases; unmatched junction bases: 4. CDR3 DNA: TGTGCCAGCAGCGTAGGGGGACAGACCGGAAACACCATATATTTT. Protein: CASSVGGQTGNTIYF. Together with reference TRBV9 and TRBJ1-3, the CDR3 gives the full variable domain: DSGVTQTPKHLITATGQRVTLRCSPRSGDLSVYWYQQSLDQGLQFLIQYYNGEERAKGNILERFSAQQFPDLHSELNLSSLELGDSALYFCASSVGGQTGNTIYFGEGSWLTVV.

The V gene is TRBV19, the J gene TRBJ2-7; 7 positions match TRBD1. V lost 5 bases, J lost 2 bases, and 9 bases stayed unmatched. From germline, CDR1 is LNHDA and CDR2 SQIVND (reference sequence). CDR3 length: 15 residues. CDR3: CASSPGRQGTYEQYF. DNA of the CDR3: TGTGCCAGTAGTCCGGGCAGACAGGGCACCTACGAGCAGTACTTC.

This rearrangement joins TRBV6-1 to TRBJ2-1; D possibly corresponds to TRBD1 (5 bases). The CDR3 has 15 amino acids. Per germline, CDR1 MNHNS and CDR2 SASEGT. Trimming pared 6 bases from V and 5 bases from J, leaving 17 bases between. Here the CDR3 DNA reads TGTGCCAGCAGAGACCAGGGATTCCACGACAATGAGCAGTTCTTC. Translating gives CASRDQGFHDNEQFF.

The chain's CDR3 is CAINGNRGYEQYF. In DNA, the CDR3 is TGTGCCATCAACGGGAACAGGGGATACGAGCAGTACTTC. The chain uses TRBV10-3 and TRBJ2-7, with 7 bases aligning to TRBD1. Looked up from germline, CDR1 is ENHRY and CDR2 is SYGVKD. V dropped 7 bases and J dropped 4; count of bases not matched to a gene: 7. The CDR3 loop spans 13 amino acids.

This clone appeared once. The chain recombines TRBV6-1 with TRBJ1-4; 10 bases agree with TRBD1. Germline V gene data show CDR1 as MNHNS and CDR2 as SASEGT. The CDR3 is 14 residues long. The V and J ends lost 6 bases and 4 bases, in that order; junction bases with no gene match: 2. Here the CDR3 DNA reads TGTGCCAGCAGGGACAGGGGGATTAATGAAAAACTGTTTTTT. Encoded protein: CASRDRGINEKLFF.

The chain carries TRBV19 and TRBJ2-5, with D possibly being TRBD1 (5 bases). Deletions cut 2 bases from V and 5 bases from J, with 15 bases between. The CDR3 totals 15 residues. Per the germline V gene, CDR1 is LNHDA and CDR2 is SQIVND (reference sequence). As DNA, the CDR3 is TGTGCCAGTAGTATATCGAGACAGTCTTCCGAGACCCAGTACTTC. Protein sequence: CASSISRQSSETQYF.